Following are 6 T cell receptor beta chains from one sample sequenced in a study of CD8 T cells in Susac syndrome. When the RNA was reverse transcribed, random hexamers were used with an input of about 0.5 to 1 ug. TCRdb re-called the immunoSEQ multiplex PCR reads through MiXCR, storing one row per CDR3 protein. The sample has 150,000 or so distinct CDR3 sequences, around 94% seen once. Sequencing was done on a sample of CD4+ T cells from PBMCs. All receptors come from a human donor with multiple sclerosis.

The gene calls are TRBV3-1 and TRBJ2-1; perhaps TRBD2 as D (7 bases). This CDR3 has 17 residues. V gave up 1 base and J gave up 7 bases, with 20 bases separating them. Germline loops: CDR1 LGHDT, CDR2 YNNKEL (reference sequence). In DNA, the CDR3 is TGTGCCAGCAGCCAAGGTGAGGGGGAGGGCCCAAGAAATGAGCAGTTCTTC. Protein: CASSQGEGEGPRNEQFF.

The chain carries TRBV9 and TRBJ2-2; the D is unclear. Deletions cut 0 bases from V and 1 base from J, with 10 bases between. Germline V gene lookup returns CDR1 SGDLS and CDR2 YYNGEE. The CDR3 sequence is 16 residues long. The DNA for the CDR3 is TGTGCCAGCAGCGTAGACGGCAGCCTGAACACCGGGGAGCTGTTTTTT. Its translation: CASSVDGSLNTGELFF.

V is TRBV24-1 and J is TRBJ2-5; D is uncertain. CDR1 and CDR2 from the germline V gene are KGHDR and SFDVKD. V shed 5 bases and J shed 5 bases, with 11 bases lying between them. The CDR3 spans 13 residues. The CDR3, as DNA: TGTGCCACCAGTGGACCTCCAGATGAGACCCAGTACTTC. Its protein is CATSGPPDETQYF.

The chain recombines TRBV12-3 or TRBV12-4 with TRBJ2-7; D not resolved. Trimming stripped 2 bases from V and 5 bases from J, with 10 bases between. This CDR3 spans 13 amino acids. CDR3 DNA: TGTGCCAGCAGTTTAAGGCAGGCTGACGAGCAGTACTTC. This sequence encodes CASSLRQADEQYF.

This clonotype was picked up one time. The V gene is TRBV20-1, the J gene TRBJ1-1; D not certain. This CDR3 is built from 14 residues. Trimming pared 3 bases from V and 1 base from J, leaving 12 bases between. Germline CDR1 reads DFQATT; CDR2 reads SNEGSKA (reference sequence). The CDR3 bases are TGCAGTGCTAGTAGGCGGACGGGGAACACTGAAGCTTTCTTT. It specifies CSASRRTGNTEAFF.

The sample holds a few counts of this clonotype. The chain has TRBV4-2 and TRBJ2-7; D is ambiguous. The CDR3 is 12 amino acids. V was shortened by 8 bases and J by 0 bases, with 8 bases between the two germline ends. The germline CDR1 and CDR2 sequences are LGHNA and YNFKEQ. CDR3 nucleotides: TGTGCCAGCTCTTCGGTCTCCTACGAGCAGTACTTC. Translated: CASSSVSYEQYF.